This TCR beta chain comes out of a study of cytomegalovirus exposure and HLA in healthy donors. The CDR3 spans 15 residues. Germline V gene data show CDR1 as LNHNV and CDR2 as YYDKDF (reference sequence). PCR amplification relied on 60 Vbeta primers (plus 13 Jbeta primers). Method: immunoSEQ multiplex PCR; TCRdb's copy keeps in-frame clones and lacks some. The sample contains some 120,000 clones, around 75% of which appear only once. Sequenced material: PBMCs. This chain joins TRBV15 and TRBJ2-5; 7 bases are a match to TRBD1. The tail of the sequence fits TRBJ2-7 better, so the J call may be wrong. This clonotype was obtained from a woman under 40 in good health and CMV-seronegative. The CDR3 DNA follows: TGTGCCACCAGCATCGGGGCAGGGGGTGGACACGAGCAGTACTTC. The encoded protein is CATSIGAGGGHEQYF.